Listed here is a single TCR beta chain. The CDR3 is made up of 14 amino acids. V lost 0 bases and J lost 0, with 6 bases in between. The V gene's germline CDR1 is DFQATT and CDR2 SNEGSKA (reference sequence). Sequencing of TCR beta was undertaken in CD8+ and CD4+ T cells derived from blood. Controls matched for age and sex were healthy donors. Negative isolation yielded the CD8+ and CD4+ T cells, while FACS enriched the TEMRA cells. The data were taken from a study of CD8 T cells in Susac syndrome. A quantity of about 0.5 to 1 ug RNA underwent reverse transcription using random hexamers. Coverage of TCR beta CDR3 amplification by immunoSEQ multiplex PCR extended to 54 Vbeta and 13 Jbeta. Via MiXCR, TCRdb re-called the immunoSEQ multiplex PCR reads, giving one row per CDR3 protein. The sample consists of 110,000 to 150,000 distinct CDR3 sequences, 94% of them appearing once.

This chain uses TRBV20-1 with TRBJ2-1; D may be TRBD2 (5 bases). The TCR originated in a human donor in good health. Sequencing used CD8+ T cells from PBMCs. CDR3 bases: TGCAGTGCTAGAGATCGGGACTCCTACAATGAGCAGTTCTTC. Its translation is CSARDRDSYNEQFF.